The 15 T cell receptor beta chains reported below all come from one sample, sequenced in a study of T cell responses to AZD1222 COVID-19 vaccine. Libraries were prepared by immunoSEQ multiplex PCR; TCRdb keeps only in-frame clonotypes and omits some of them. The sample consists of about 39,000 clones, 88% of them appearing once. Sequencing used peripheral blood, obtained 28 days after the second dose of the MenACWY control vaccine. The receptors shown here come from an adult who received the MenACWY meningococcal vaccine as a control.

This clone was observed once. The rearrangement links TRBV5-1 to TRBJ2-3, with D uncertain. The V gene lost 1 base and the J gene lost 4 bases, with 10 bases spanning the gap. The CDR3 loop spans 14 amino acids. Germline values: CDR1 SGHRS, CDR2 YFSETQ. The chain's CDR3 is CASSLRPSADTQYF. CDR3 DNA: TGCGCCAGCAGCTTGAGACCTAGTGCAGATACGCAGTATTTT.

The chain combines TRBV2 with TRBJ2-3; 8 bases fit TRBD2. V was clipped by 6 bases and J by 4 bases; unmatched bases: 9. The CDR3 is 15 residues long. From germline, CDR1 is SNHLY and CDR2 FYNNEI. DNA of the CDR3: TGTGCCAGCAGCGGGGGCCCTAGCGGGCCAGATACGCAGTATTTT. As protein: CASSGGPSGPDTQYF. Full variable domain (outside the CDR3, taken from reference TRBV2 and TRBJ2-3): EPEVTQTPSHQVTQMGQEVILRCVPISNHLYFYWYRQILGQKVEFLVSFYNNEISEKSEIFDDQFSVERPDGSNFTLKIRSTKLEDSAMYFCASSGGPSGPDTQYFGPGTRLTVL.

This chain links TRBV7-8 with TRBJ2-2, with D uncertain. The length of the CDR3 is 12 residues. In germline, CDR1 is SGHVS, CDR2 FQNEAQ. V lost 8 bases and J lost 6, with 10 bases in between. CDR3 region: CASQESPGELFF. The CDR3 nucleotides read TGTGCCAGCCAGGAGTCTCCCGGGGAGCTGTTTTTT.

DNA of the CDR3: TGTGCCAGCAGCTCCCAAGGGGGCGCCGGAAAACTGTTTTTT. Translated: CASSSQGGAGKLFF. The J gene is TRBJ1-4, the V gene TRBV3-1 (or the pseudogene TRBV3-2); the match to TRBD1 covers 7 bases. The germline gives CDR1 LGHDT, CDR2 YNNKEL (reference sequence). The CDR3 is 14 amino acids. The V segment lost 5 bases and the J segment 10 bases; nucleotides outside the gene matches: 10.

This rearrangement joins TRBV4-1 to TRBJ2-2; D call uncertain. Trimming took 4 bases from V and 3 from J, leaving 15 bases between them. CDR1 is MGHRA and CDR2 is YSYEKL in the germline V gene. The CDR3 totals 16 residues. CDR3 coding DNA: TGCGCCAGCAGCCCCAATCCCGCTAAGGACACCGGGGAGCTGTTTTTT. It translates to CASSPNPAKDTGELFF.

The genes are TRBV7-3 and TRBJ2-3; D may correspond to TRBD1 or TRBD2 (5 bases each). CDR1 and CDR2 (germline): SGHTA, FQGTGA. The CDR3 has 14 residues. Trimming stripped 4 bases from V and 5 bases from J, with 13 bases between. The chain's CDR3 is CASSSGGGGDTQYF. CDR3 nucleotides: TGTGCCAGCAGCTCCGGTGGGGGTGGAGATACGCAGTATTTT.

The V gene is TRBV2, the J gene TRBJ2-3; D unclear. The V and J ends lost 5 bases and 0 bases respectively, with 9 bases between them. Germline loops: CDR1 SNHLY, CDR2 FYNNEI. This CDR3 contains 14 residues. This CDR3 reads CASSMTASTDTQYF. Here the CDR3 DNA reads TGTGCCAGCAGTATGACTGCTAGCACAGATACGCAGTATTTT.

The genes are TRBV3-1 (or the pseudogene TRBV3-2) and TRBJ2-7; 8 bases fit TRBD1. V lost 8 bases to trimming and J lost 3 bases; unmatched junction nucleotides: 6. Germline V gives CDR1 LGHDT, CDR2 YNNKEL (reference sequence). This CDR3 is 13 amino acids long. The CDR3 DNA reads TGTGCCAGCCGGCGAGGACAGGGCTACGAGCAGTACTTC. It is translated as CASRRGQGYEQYF.

This chain's CDR3 is CASSSFYSPYNEQFF. The CDR3, as DNA: TGTGCCAGCAGCTCCTTCTATTCTCCCTACAATGAGCAGTTCTTC. The rearrangement links TRBV7-2 to TRBJ2-1; D remains ambiguous. This CDR3 comprises 15 residues. The V and J ends lost 4 bases and 2 bases respectively, with 12 bases between them. Looked up from germline, CDR1 is SGHTA and CDR2 is FQGNSA. Supplemented by reference TRBV7-2 and TRBJ2-1, the full variable domain reads GAGVSQSPSNKVTEKGKDVELRCDPISGHTALYWYRQSLGQGLEFLIYFQGNSAPDKSGLPSDRFSAERTGGSVSTLTIQRTQQEDSAVYLCASSSFYSPYNEQFFGPGTRLTVL.

The rearrangement links TRBV28 to TRBJ2-6; 7 nucleotides match TRBD1. CDR1 and CDR2 (germline): MDHEN, SYDVKM. The CDR3 runs to 16 residues. After removal of 4 bases from V and 0 bases from J, the junction contained 3 bases not matched to a gene. CDR3 amino acids: CASSWGQTSGANVLTF. The CDR3, as DNA: TGTGCCAGCAGTTGGGGACAGACCTCTGGGGCCAACGTCCTGACTTTC.

The gene calls are TRBV28 and TRBJ2-3; 9 bases fit TRBD2. CDR1 is MDHEN and CDR2 is SYDVKM in the germline V gene. V trimming: 4 bases; J trimming: 0 bases; junction bases outside the gene matches: 8. There are 17 residues in the CDR3. The CDR3 protein is CASSSTRTSASTDTQYF. The CDR3 bases are TGTGCCAGCAGTTCCACCCGGACTAGCGCTAGCACAGATACGCAGTATTTT.

V is TRBV28 and J is TRBJ1-3; D is uncertain. Trimming pared 8 bases from V and 2 bases from J, leaving 13 bases between. Germline V lookup: CDR1 MDHEN, CDR2 SYDVKM. This CDR3 region has 14 residues. CDR3: CASWTPGTGNTIYF. CDR3 nucleotide sequence: TGTGCCAGCTGGACCCCTGGGACTGGAAACACCATATATTTT.

The chain has TRBV10-3 and TRBJ1-6; D not certain. The CDR3 spans 13 residues. Germline V gene sequence: CDR1 ENHRY, CDR2 SYGVKD. Trimming left V 10 bases short and J 5 bases short, with 12 bases between. The CDR3 DNA sequence: TGTGCCACTAGACGGACGGATAATTCACCCCTCCACTTT. It specifies CATRRTDNSPLHF.

The genes are TRBV5-1 and TRBJ2-7; TRBD2 aligns across 7 bases. From germline, CDR1 is SGHRS and CDR2 YFSETQ. The CDR3 length is 15 residues. V shed 4 bases and J 3 bases; nucleotides not matched to a gene: 10. This CDR3 reads CASSPPGGASYEQYF. CDR3 in DNA: TGCGCCAGCAGCCCCCCGGGGGGAGCGAGCTACGAGCAGTACTTC. Filled out from reference TRBV5-1 and TRBJ2-7, the complete variable domain reads KAGVTQTPRYLIKTRGQQVTLSCSPISGHRSVSWYQQTPGQGLQFLFEYFSETQRNKGNFPGRFSGRQFSNSRSEMNVSTLELGDSALYLCASSPPGGASYEQYFGPGTRLTVT.

The chain couples TRBV6-5 to TRBJ2-7; TRBD2 is a possible D gene (5 bases). V shed 4 bases and J shed 7 bases, with 20 bases lying between them. CDR3 size: 15 residues. CDR1 and CDR2 from the germline V gene are MNHEY and SVGAGI. CDR3 residues: CASSFDRASLGEQYF. In nucleotides, the CDR3 is TGTGCCAGCAGTTTCGACCGCGCTAGCTTGGGGGAGCAGTACTTC.